The 14 T cell receptor beta chains presented below share a single source sample, sequenced in a study of blood T cell repertoires in COVID-19. The protocol was immunoSEQ multiplex PCR, while the TCRdb copy is restricted to in-frame clones and leaves out a portion. The table shows hundreds of thousands of clones, with around nine tenths occurring only once. The source material was peripheral blood. The receptors stem from a man between 18 and 29 years old with COVID-19, enrolled during active disease.

The CDR3 coding sequence is TGTGCCAGCAGCCCCGCCCGACTAGCGCTTACCGGCAATGAGCAGTTCTTC. This sequence encodes CASSPARLALTGNEQFF. This rearrangement joins TRBV25-1 to TRBJ2-1; 8 nucleotides line up with TRBD2. Trimming cost V 6 bases and J 6 bases; bases outside gene matches: 16. Germline V lookup: CDR1 MGHDK, CDR2 SYGVNS. The CDR3 loop spans 17 amino acids.

V and J are TRBV4-1 and TRBJ1-2; D may be TRBD1 (5 bases). The V gene lost 0 bases and the J gene lost 2 bases, with 7 bases spanning the gap. CDR1 is MGHRA and CDR2 is YSYEKL in the germline V gene. The CDR3 covers 14 residues. CDR3 nucleotides: TGCGCCAGCAGCCAAGATGGGGGGAACTATGGCTACACCTTC. Translating it yields CASSQDGGNYGYTF.

V usage is TRBV24-1 and J usage is TRBJ2-1; 13 bases fit TRBD2. Per the germline V gene, CDR1 is KGHDR and CDR2 is SFDVKD. Unmatched junction bases numbered 2, after V lost 6 bases and J lost 7 bases. The CDR3 sequence is 14 residues long. The CDR3 is CATSLTSGRNEQFF. CDR3 coding DNA: TGTGCCACCAGTCTGACTAGCGGGAGGAATGAGCAGTTCTTC.

The rearrangement joins TRBV19 to TRBJ2-5; tentative D call: TRBD2 (5 bases). Germline V gene data show CDR1 as LNHDA and CDR2 as SQIVND (reference sequence). V shed 7 bases and J shed 4 bases, with 19 bases lying between them. CDR3 length: 15 amino acids. This CDR3 reads CASIGGNSGGETQYF. DNA of the CDR3: TGTGCCAGTATTGGTGGCAACAGTGGAGGAGAGACCCAGTACTTC. The complete variable domain, with remaining parts taken from reference TRBV19 and TRBJ2-5, reads DGGITQSPKYLFRKEGQNVTLSCEQNLNHDAMYWYRQDPGQGLRLIYYSQIVNDFQKGDIAEGYSVSREKKESFPLTVTSAQKNPTAFYLCASIGGNSGGETQYFGPGTRLLVL.

This chain links TRBV6-5 with TRBJ1-6, with D possibly TRBD1 on 5 matching bases. The CDR3 contains 15 residues. In germline, CDR1 is MNHEY, CDR2 SVGAGI. The V and J ends lost 3 bases and 8 bases respectively, with 14 bases between them. CDR3 amino acids: CASSYFGGGDSPLHF. The CDR3 bases are TGTGCCAGCAGTTATTTCGGGGGTGGTGATTCACCCCTCCACTTT.

On this clone: The sample carries other DNA sequences with the same CDR3. The chain joins TRBV19 to TRBJ1-2; 9 nucleotides match TRBD1. The CDR3 runs to 12 residues. The germline gives CDR1 LNHDA, CDR2 SQIVND (reference sequence). V was pared by 9 bases and J by 5 bases, with 4 bases of the junction left unmatched. The CDR3 coding sequence is TGTGCCAGCTCGGACAGGGGTTATGGCTACACCTTC. Its protein is CASSDRGYGYTF.

The CDR3, as DNA: TGCGCCAGCCGCGGACAGGGGGCTAGCACAGATACGCAGTATTTT. Its protein is CASRGQGASTDTQYF. The chain links TRBV5-1 to TRBJ2-3, with TRBD1 matching over 11 bases. The CDR3 contains 15 residues. Germline-derived CDR1 and CDR2 are SGHRS and YFSETQ. The V gene end was trimmed by 7 bases and the J gene end by 0 bases; junction bases not matched to a gene: 4.

V gene TRBV27 combines with J gene TRBJ2-1; weak D call: TRBD1 (5 bases). V was shortened by 11 bases and J by 3 bases, with 17 bases between the two germline ends. The germline gives CDR1 MNHEY, CDR2 SMNVEV (reference sequence). The CDR3 sequence is 14 residues long. CDR3 region: CASATGVFYNEQFF. CDR3 DNA: TGTGCCTCCGCCACAGGAGTCTTCTACAATGAGCAGTTCTTC.

The chain uses TRBV5-6 and TRBJ2-1; D remains ambiguous. CDR3 length: 11 amino acids. Germline loops: CDR1 SGHDT, CDR2 YYEEEE. V was pared by 6 bases and J by 6 bases, with 7 bases between. CDR3 nucleotide sequence: TGTGCCAGCACCTTCGGCAATGAGCAGTTCTTC. Translated, it gives CASTFGNEQFF.

The CDR3 DNA reads TGTGCCAGCCGCCGGGACAGGGACACCGGGGAGCTGTTTTTT. Its translation is CASRRDRDTGELFF. The J gene is TRBJ2-2, the V gene TRBV7-2, with 9 bases fitting TRBD1. The CDR3 sequence is 14 residues long. J gave up 3 bases and V 8 bases, and 4 bases lay outside the gene matches. Germline values: CDR1 SGHTA, CDR2 FQGNSA.

This clone came up a few times. The rearrangement links TRBV2 to TRBJ2-5; D not certain. Trimming left V 6 bases short and J 3 bases short, with 17 bases between. Germline values: CDR1 SNHLY, CDR2 FYNNEI. The CDR3 extends over 15 amino acids. CDR3 bases: TGTGCCAGCAGCACCCCTCGGGTTGCGGAAGAGACCCAGTACTTC. Amino acids: CASSTPRVAEETQYF.

This chain links TRBV5-1 with TRBJ2-2; TRBD1 might be the D (5 bases). The ends were cut back, 3 bases at V and 0 bases at J, with 12 bases in the middle. CDR3 length: 16 amino acids. Looked up from germline, CDR1 is SGHRS and CDR2 is YFSETQ. Here the CDR3 DNA reads TGCGCCAGCAGCTCCGGACGACAGACGAACACCGGGGAGCTGTTTTTT. Its protein is CASSSGRQTNTGELFF.

There are a few counts of this clone. The genes are TRBV11-2 and TRBJ2-5; D may be TRBD1 (6 bases). The V end lost 1 base, the J end lost 4 bases, and 19 bases lay between the germline ends. This CDR3 has 17 residues. The germline CDR1 and CDR2 sequences are SGHAT and FQNNGV. The CDR3: CASSLAVGQGWGETQYF. Here the CDR3 DNA reads TGTGCCAGCAGCTTAGCGGTCGGGCAGGGGTGGGGAGAGACCCAGTACTTC.

This chain links TRBV6-4 with TRBJ2-5, with D possibly matching TRBD2 (6 bases). Per germline, CDR1 MRHNA and CDR2 SNTAGT. The CDR3 has 15 amino acids. Trimming shortened V by 3 bases and J by 1 base, and 12 bases separated the two germline ends. This CDR3 reads CASSEVGGAQETQYF. DNA of the CDR3: TGTGCCAGCAGTGAAGTCGGCGGGGCCCAAGAGACCCAGTACTTC.